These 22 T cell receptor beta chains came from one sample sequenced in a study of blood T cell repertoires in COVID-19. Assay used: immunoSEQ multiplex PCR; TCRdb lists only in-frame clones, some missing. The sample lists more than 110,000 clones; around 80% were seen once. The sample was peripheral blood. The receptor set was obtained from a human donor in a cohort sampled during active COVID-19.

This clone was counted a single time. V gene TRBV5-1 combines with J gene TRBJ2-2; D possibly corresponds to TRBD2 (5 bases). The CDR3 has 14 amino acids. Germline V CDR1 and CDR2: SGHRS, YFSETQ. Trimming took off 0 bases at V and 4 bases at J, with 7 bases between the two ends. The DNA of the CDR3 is TGCGCCAGCAGCTTGGAAGAGGGCACCGGGGAGCTGTTTTTT. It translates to CASSLEEGTGELFF.

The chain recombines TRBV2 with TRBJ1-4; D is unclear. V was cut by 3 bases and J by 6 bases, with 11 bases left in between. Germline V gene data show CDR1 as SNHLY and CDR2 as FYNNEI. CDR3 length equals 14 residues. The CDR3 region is CASSEGRGDEKLFF. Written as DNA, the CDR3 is TGTGCCAGCAGTGAGGGTCGGGGAGATGAAAAACTGTTTTTT. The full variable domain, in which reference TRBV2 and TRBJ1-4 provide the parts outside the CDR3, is EPEVTQTPSHQVTQMGQEVILRCVPISNHLYFYWYRQILGQKVEFLVSFYNNEISEKSEIFDDQFSVERPDGSNFTLKIRSTKLEDSAMYFCASSEGRGDEKLFFGSGTQLSVL.

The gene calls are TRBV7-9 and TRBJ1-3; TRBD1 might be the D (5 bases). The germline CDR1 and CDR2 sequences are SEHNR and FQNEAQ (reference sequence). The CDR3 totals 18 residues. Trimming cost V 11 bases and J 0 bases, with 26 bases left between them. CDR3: CAGIRGGFFNHSGNTIYF. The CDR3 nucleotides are TGTGCCGGCATACGCGGGGGGTTCTTTAATCACTCTGGAAACACCATATATTTT.

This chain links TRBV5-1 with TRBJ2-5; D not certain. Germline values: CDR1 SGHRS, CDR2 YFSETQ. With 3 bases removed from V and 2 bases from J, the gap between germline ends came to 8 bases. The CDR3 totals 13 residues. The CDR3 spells CASSSFQQETQYF. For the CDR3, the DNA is TGCGCCAGCAGCTCCTTCCAGCAAGAGACCCAGTACTTC.

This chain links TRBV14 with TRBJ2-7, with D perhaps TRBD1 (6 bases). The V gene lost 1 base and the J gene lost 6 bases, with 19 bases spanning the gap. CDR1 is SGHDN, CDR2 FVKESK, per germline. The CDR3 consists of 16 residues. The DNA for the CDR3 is TGTGCCAGCAGCCAAGCCGTGGGGGCGAGGTGGGCCGAGCAGTACTTC. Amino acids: CASSQAVGARWAEQYF.

The CDR3 spells CAITAGEAGELFF. The DNA of the CDR3 is TGTGCCATCACAGCGGGGGAAGCCGGGGAGCTGTTTTTT. The chain uses TRBV10-3 and TRBJ2-2; 8 nucleotides line up with TRBD2. This CDR3 contains 13 residues. In germline, CDR1 is ENHRY, CDR2 SYGVKD. V lost 7 bases to trimming and J lost 6 bases; unmatched junction nucleotides: 4.

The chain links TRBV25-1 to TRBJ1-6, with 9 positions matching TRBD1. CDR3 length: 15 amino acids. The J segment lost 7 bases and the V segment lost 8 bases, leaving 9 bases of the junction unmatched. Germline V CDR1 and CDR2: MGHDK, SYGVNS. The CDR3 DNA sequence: TGTGCCAGCCAACAGGTTGGGACAGGGAATTCACCCCTCCACTTT. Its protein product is CASQQVGTGNSPLHF. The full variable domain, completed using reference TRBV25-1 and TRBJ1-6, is EADIYQTPRYLVIGTGKKITLECSQTMGHDKMYWYQQDPGMELHLIHYSYGVNSTEKGDLSSESTVSRIRTEHFPLTLESARPSHTSQYLCASQQVGTGNSPLHFGNGTRLTVT.

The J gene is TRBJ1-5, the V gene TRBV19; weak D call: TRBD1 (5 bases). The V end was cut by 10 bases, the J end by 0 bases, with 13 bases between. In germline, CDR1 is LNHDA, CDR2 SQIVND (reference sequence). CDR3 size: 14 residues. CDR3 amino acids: CATSWGVSNQPQHF. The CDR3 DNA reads TGTGCCACCTCTTGGGGGGTTAGCAATCAGCCCCAGCATTTT. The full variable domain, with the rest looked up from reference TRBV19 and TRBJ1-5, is DGGITQSPKYLFRKEGQNVTLSCEQNLNHDAMYWYRQDPGQGLRLIYYSQIVNDFQKGDIAEGYSVSREKKESFPLTVTSAQKNPTAFYLCATSWGVSNQPQHFGDGTRLSIL.

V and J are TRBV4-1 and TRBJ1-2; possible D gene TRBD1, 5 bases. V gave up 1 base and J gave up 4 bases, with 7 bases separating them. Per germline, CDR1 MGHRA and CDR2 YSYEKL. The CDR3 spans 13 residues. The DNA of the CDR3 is TGCGCCAGCAGCCAAGTGCAGGGCTATGGCTACACCTTC. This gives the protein CASSQVQGYGYTF.

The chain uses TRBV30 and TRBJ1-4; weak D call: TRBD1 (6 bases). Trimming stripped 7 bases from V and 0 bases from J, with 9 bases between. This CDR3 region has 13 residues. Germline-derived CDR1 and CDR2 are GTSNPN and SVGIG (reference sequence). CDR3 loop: CALRTATNEKLFF. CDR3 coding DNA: TGTGCCTTGAGGACAGCAACTAATGAAAAACTGTTTTTT.

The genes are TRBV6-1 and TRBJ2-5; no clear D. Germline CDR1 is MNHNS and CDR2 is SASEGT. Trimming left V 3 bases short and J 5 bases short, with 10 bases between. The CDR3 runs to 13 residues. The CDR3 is CASSDPGPETQYF. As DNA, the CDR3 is TGTGCCAGCAGTGACCCGGGTCCGGAGACCCAGTACTTC.

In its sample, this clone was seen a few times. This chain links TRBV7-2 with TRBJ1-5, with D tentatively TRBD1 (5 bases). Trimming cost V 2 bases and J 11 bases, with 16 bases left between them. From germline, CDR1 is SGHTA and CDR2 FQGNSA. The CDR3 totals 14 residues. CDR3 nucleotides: TGTGCCAGCAGCTTATTTGGGGCTAGTCGGTCCCAGCATTTT. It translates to CASSLFGASRSQHF. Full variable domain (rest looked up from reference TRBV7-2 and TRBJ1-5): GAGVSQSPSNKVTEKGKDVELRCDPISGHTALYWYRQSLGQGLEFLIYFQGNSAPDKSGLPSDRFSAERTGGSVSTLTIQRTQQEDSAVYLCASSLFGASRSQHFGDGTRLSIL.

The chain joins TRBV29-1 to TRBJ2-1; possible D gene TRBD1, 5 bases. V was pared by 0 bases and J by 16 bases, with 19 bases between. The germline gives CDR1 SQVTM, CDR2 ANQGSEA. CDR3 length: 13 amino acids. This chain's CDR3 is CSVEDRVSGPIFF. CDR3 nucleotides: TGCAGCGTTGAAGATCGGGTTTCAGGGCCAATATTCTTC.

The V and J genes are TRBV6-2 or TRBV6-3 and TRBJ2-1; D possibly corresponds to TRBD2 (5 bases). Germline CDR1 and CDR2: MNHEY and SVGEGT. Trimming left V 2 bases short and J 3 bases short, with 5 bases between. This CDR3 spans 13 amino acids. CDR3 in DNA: TGTGCCAGCAGTTACCGGGACTACAATGAGCAGTTCTTC. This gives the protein CASSYRDYNEQFF.

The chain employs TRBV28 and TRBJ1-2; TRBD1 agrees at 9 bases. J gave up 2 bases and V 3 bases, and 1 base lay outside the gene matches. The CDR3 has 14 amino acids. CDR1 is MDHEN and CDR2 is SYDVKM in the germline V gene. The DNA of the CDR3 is TGTGCCAGCAGTTTGACAGGGGGAAACTATGGCTACACCTTC. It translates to CASSLTGGNYGYTF.

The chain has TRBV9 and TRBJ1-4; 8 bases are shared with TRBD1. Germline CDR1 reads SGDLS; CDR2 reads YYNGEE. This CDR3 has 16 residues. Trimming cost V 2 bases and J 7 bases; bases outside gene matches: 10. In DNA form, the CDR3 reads TGTGCCAGCAGCGTCGCCGGACAGGGCTGGGGTGAAAAACTGTTTTTT. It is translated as CASSVAGQGWGEKLFF.

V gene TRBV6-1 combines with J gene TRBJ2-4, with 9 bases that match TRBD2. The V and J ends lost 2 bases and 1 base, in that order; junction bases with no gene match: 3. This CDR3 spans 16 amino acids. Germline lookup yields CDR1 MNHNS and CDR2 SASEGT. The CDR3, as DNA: TGTGCCAGCAGTGAATCCCTAGCGGGGGCCAAAAACATTCAGTACTTC. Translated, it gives CASSESLAGAKNIQYF.

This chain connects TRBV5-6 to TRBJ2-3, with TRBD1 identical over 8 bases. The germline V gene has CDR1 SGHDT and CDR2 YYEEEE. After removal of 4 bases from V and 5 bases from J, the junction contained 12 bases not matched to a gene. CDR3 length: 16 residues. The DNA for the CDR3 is TGTGCCAGCAGCCTCGACCGGACAGGGTTCCGAGATACGCAGTATTTT. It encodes CASSLDRTGFRDTQYF.

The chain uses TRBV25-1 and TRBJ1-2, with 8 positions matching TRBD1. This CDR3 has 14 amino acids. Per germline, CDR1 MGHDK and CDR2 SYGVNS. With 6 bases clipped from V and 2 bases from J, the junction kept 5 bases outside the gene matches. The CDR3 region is CASRVTGANYGYTF. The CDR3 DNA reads TGTGCCAGCAGAGTGACAGGGGCGAACTATGGCTACACCTTC.

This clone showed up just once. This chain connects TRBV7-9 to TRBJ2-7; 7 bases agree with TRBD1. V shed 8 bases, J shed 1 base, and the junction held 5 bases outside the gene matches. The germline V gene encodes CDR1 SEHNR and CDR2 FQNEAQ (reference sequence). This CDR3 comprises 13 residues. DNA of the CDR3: TGTGCCAGCGGCCGGGGACAGTCCTACGAGCAGTACTTC. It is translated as CASGRGQSYEQYF.

The CDR3 nucleotides read TGTGCCAGCAGCGTTAGCAGAGGTACGCAGTATTTT. Translating it yields CASSVSRGTQYF. The chain is built from TRBV12-3 or TRBV12-4 and TRBJ2-3; D is uncertain. The CDR3 totals 12 residues. The V end lost 6 bases, the J end lost 8 bases, and 12 bases lay between the germline ends.

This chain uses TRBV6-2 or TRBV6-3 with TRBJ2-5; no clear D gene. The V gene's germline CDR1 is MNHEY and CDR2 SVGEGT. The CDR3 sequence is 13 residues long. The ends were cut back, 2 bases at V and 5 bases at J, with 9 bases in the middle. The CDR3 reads CASSYARMETQYF. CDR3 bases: TGTGCCAGCAGTTACGCTAGGATGGAGACCCAGTACTTC.